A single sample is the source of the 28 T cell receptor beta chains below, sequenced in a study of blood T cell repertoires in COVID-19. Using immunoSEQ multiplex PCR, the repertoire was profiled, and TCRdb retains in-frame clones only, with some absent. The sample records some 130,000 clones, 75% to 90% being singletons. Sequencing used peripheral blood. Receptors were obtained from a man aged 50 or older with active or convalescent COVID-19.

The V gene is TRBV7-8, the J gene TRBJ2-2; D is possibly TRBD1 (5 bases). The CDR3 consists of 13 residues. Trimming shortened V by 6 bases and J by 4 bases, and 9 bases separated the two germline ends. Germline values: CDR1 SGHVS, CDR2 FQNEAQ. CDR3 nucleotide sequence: TGTGCCAGCAGGGGGCCACGCACCGGGGAGCTGTTTTTT. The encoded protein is CASRGPRTGELFF.

The CDR3 spells CASRLPGLATDTQYF. The CDR3 DNA reads as TGTGCCAGCAGGTTGCCGGGACTAGCTACAGATACGCAGTATTTT. The chain recombines TRBV5-6 with TRBJ2-3; TRBD2 matches 9 bases. Germline values: CDR1 SGHDT, CDR2 YYEEEE. The ends lost 5 bases at V and 3 bases at J; junction bases unmatched: 7. The CDR3 consists of 15 residues.

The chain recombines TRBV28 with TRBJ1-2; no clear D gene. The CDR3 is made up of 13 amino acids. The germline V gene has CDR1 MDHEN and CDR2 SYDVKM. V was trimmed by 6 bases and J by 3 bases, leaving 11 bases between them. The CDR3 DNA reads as TGTGCCAGCAGCCCCGAGGGCGACTATGGCTACACCTTC. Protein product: CASSPEGDYGYTF.

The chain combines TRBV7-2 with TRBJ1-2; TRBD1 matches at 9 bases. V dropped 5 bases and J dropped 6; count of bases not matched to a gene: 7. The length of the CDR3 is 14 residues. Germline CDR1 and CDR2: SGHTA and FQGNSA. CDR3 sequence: CASSNRTGVHGYTF. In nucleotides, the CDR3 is TGTGCCAGCAGCAACCGGACAGGGGTCCATGGCTACACCTTC. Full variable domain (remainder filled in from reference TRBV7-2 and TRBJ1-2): GAGVSQSPSNKVTEKGKDVELRCDPISGHTALYWYRQSLGQGLEFLIYFQGNSAPDKSGLPSDRFSAERTGGSVSTLTIQRTQQEDSAVYLCASSNRTGVHGYTFGSGTRLTVV.

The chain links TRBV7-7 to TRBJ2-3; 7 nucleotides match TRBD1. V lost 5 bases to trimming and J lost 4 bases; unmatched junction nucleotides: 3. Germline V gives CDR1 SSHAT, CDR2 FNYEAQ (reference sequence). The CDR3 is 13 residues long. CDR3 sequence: CASSMTGSDTQYF. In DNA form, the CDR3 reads TGTGCCAGCAGCATGACAGGGTCAGATACGCAGTATTTT.

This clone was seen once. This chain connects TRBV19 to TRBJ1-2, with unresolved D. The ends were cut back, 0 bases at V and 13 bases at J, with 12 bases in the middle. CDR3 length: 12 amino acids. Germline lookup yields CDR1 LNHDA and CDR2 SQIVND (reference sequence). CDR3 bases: TGTGCCAGTAGTATAGAGTTGGCACCTGTCACCTTC. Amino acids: CASSIELAPVTF.

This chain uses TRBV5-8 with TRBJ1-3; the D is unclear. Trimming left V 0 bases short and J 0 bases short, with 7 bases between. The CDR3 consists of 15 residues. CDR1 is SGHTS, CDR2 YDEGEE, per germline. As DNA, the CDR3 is TGTGCCAGCAGCTTGGACAGATACTCTGGAAACACCATATATTTT. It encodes CASSLDRYSGNTIYF. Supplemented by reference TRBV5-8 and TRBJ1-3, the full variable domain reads EAGVTQSPTHLIKTRGQQATLRCSPISGHTSVYWYQQALGLGLQFLLWYDEGEERNRGNFPPRFSGRQFPNYSSELNVNALELEDSALYLCASSLDRYSGNTIYFGEGSWLTVV.

The CDR3 spells CASSYVSREKLFF. The CDR3 nucleotides read TGTGCCAGCAGTTATGTTTCTCGGGAAAAACTGTTTTTT. This chain connects TRBV6-6 to TRBJ1-4; D is uncertain. With 3 bases removed from V and 8 bases from J, the gap between germline ends came to 10 bases. CDR3 length: 13 residues. Per the germline V gene, CDR1 is MNHNY and CDR2 is SVGAGI (reference sequence).

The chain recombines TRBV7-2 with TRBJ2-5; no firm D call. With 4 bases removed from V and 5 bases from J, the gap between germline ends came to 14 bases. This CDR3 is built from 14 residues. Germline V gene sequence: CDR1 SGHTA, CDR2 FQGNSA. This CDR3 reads CASSSRWPGETQYF. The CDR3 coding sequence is TGTGCCAGCAGCTCACGGTGGCCCGGGGAGACCCAGTACTTC.

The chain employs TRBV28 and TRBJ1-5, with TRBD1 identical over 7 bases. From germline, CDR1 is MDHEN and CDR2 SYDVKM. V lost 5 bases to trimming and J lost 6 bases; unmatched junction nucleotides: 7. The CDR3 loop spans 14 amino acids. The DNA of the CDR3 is TGTGCCAGCAGTCCCGGGACAGTCACTCAGCCCCAGCATTTT. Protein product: CASSPGTVTQPQHF.

This chain's CDR3 is CAWSVTRTGELFF. The DNA of the CDR3 is TGTGCCTGGAGTGTCACTAGGACCGGGGAGCTGTTTTTT. The chain joins TRBV30 to TRBJ2-2; TRBD2 is a possible D gene (5 bases). The CDR3 has 13 amino acids. Trimming shortened V by 0 bases and J by 5 bases, and 7 bases separated the two germline ends. Looked up from germline, CDR1 is GTSNPN and CDR2 is SVGIG (reference sequence).

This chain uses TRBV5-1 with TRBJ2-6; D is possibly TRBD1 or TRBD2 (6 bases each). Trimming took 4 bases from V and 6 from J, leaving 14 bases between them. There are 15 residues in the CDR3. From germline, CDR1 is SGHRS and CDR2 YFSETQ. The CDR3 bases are TGCGCCAGCAGCCTGGGGGGCGCGGTGGCCAACGTCCTGACTTTC. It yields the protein CASSLGGAVANVLTF.

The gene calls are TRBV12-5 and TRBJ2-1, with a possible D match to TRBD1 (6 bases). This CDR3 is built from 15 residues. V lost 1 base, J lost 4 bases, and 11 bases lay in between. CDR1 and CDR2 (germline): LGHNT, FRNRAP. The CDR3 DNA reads TGTGCTAGTGGTTTGGCCCACAGGGTGTACAATGAGCAGTTCTTC. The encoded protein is CASGLAHRVYNEQFF.

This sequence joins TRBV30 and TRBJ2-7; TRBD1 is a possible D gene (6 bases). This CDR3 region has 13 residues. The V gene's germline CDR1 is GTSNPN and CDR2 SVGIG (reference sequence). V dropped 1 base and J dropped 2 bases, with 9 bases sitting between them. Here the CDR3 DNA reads TGTGCCTGGAGTGAAGGGGGTGCCTACGAGCAGTACTTC. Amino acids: CAWSEGGAYEQYF.

CDR3 loop: CASSIPGQVSADTQYF. Written as DNA, the CDR3 is TGTGCCAGTAGTATTCCGGGACAGGTATCAGCGGATACGCAGTATTTT. The rearrangement uses TRBV19 and TRBJ2-3, with TRBD1 matching 8 bases. The CDR3 consists of 16 residues. CDR1 is LNHDA and CDR2 is SQIVND in the germline V gene (reference sequence). The V gene end was trimmed by 3 bases and the J gene end by 6 bases; junction bases not matched to a gene: 11.

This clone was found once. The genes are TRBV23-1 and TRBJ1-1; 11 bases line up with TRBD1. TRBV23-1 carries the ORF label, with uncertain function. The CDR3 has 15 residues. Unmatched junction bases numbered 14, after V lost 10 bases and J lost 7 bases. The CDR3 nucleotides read TGCGCCACCCCTAAAGGGACAGGGGGGATTAGTGAAGCTTTCTTT. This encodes CATPKGTGGISEAFF.

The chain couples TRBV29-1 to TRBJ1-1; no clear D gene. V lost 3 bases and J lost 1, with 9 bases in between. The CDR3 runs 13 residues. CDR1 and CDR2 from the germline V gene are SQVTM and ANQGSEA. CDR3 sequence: CSVDVAGNTEAFF. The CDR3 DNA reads TGCAGCGTTGATGTGGCGGGGAACACTGAAGCTTTCTTT.

The CDR3 region has the DNA TGTGCCAGCAGCTTAGGACAGCAAGAGACCCAGTACTTC. The encoded protein is CASSLGQQETQYF. The chain employs TRBV7-8 and TRBJ2-5, with D perhaps TRBD1 (5 bases). This CDR3 is 13 amino acids long. Germline assignment: CDR1 SGHVS and CDR2 FQNEAQ. Trimming pared 1 base from V and 2 bases from J, leaving 5 bases between.

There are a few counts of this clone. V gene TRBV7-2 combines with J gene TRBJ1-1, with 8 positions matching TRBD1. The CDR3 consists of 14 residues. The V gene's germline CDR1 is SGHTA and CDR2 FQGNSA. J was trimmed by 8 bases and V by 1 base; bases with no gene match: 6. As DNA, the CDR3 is TGTGCCAGCAGCTTAGGTAGGACAGGGAGAGAAGCTTTCTTT. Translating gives CASSLGRTGREAFF.

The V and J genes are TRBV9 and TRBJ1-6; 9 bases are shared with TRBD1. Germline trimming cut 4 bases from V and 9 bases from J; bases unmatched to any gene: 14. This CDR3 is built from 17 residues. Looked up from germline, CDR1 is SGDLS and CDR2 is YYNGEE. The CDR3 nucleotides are TGTGCCAGCAGCCCTTTGCAACAGGGGGCGCTTGGTTCACCCCTCCACTTT. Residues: CASSPLQQGALGSPLHF. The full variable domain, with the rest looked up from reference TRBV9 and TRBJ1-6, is DSGVTQTPKHLITATGQRVTLRCSPRSGDLSVYWYQQSLDQGLQFLIQYYNGEERAKGNILERFSAQQFPDLHSELNLSSLELGDSALYFCASSPLQQGALGSPLHFGNGTRLTVT.

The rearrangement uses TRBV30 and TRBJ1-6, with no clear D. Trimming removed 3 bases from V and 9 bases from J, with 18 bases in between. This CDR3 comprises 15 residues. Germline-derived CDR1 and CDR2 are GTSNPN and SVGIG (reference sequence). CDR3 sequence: CAWRASSGVGSPLHF. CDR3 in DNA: TGTGCCTGGAGGGCCAGTTCGGGTGTGGGTTCACCCCTCCACTTT.

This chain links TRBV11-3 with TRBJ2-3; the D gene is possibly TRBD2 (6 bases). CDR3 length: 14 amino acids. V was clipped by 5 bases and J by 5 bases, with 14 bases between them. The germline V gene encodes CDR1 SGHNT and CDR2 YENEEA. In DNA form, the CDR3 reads TGTGCCAGCAGCCCCGGACCGGAGGGAGATACGCAGTATTTT. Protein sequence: CASSPGPEGDTQYF.

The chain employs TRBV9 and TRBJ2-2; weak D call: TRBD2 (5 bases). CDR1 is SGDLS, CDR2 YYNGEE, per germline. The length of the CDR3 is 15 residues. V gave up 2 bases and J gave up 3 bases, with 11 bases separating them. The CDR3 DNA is TGTGCCAGCAGCGTCCAACTACTAGACACCGGGGAGCTGTTTTTT. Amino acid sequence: CASSVQLLDTGELFF.

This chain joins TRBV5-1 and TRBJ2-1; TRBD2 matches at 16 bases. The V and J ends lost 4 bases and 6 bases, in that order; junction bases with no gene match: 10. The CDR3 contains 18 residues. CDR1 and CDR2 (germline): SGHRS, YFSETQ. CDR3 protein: CASSRAGTSGRVGNEQFF. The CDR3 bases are TGCGCCAGCAGCCGAGCTGGGACTAGCGGGAGGGTGGGCAATGAGCAGTTCTTC.

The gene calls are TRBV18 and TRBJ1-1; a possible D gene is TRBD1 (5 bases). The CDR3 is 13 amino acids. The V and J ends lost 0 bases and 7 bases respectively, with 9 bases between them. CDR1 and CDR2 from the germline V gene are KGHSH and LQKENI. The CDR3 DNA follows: TGTGCCAGCTCACCACCCACAGGCTATGAAGCTTTCTTT. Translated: CASSPPTGYEAFF.

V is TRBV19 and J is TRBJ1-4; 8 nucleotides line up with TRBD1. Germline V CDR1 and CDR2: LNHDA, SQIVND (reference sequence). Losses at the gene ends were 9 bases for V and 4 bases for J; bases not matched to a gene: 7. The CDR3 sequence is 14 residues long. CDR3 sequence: CASRGGQDNEKLFF. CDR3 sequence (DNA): TGTGCCAGCAGAGGGGGACAGGATAATGAAAAACTGTTTTTT.

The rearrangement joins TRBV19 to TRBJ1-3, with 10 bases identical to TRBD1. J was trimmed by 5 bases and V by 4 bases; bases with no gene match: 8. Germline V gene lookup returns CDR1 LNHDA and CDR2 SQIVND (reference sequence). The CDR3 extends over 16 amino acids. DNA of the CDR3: TGTGCCAGTAGTACACTGCGGGACAGGGGAAGAAACACCATATATTTT. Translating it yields CASSTLRDRGRNTIYF.

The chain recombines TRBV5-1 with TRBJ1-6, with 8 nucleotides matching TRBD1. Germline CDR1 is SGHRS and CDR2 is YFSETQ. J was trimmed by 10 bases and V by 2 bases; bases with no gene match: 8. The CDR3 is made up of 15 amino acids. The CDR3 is CASSFRQGAESPLHF. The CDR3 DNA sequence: TGCGCCAGCAGCTTCCGCCAGGGGGCTGAATCACCCCTCCACTTT.